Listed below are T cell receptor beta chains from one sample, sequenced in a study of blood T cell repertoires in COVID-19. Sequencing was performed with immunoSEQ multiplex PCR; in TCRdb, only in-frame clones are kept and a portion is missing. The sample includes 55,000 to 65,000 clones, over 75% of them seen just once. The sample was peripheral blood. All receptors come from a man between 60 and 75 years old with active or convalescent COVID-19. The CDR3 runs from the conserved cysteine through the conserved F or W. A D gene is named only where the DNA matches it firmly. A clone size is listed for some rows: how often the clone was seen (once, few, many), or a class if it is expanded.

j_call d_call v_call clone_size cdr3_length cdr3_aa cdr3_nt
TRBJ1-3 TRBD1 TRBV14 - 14 CASRAGGGGNTIYF TGTGCCAGCAGAGCAGGGGGTGGCGGAAACACCATATATTTT
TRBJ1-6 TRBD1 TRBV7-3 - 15 CASSLSGTGYSPLHF TGTGCCAGCAGCTTAAGTGGGACAGGGTATTCACCCCTCCACTTT
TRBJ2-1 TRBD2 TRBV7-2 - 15 CASSWGTSGSYEQFF TGTGCCAGCAGCTGGGGGACTAGCGGGAGCTATGAGCAGTTCTTC
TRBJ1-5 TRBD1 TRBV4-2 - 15 CASSQDRGEGQPQHF TGTGCCAGCAGCCAGGACAGGGGGGAAGGTCAGCCCCAGCATTTT
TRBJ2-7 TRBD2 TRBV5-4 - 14 CASSLALSGRGQYF TGTGCCAGCAGCTTGGCGCTTAGCGGGAGGGGGCAGTACTTC
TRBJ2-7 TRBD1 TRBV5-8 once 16 CASSTGQGTVWDEQYF TGTGCCAGCAGCACCGGACAGGGAACGGTGTGGGACGAGCAGTACTTC
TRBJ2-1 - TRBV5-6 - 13 CASTGISYNEQFF TGTGCCAGCACAGGGATCTCCTACAATGAGCAGTTCTTC
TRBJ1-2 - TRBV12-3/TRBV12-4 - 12 CASSLQTYGYTF TGTGCCAGCAGTTTACAGACATATGGCTACACCTTC
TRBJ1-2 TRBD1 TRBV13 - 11 CASSAGTGKTF TGTGCCAGCAGCGCAGGGACAGGGAAGACCTTC
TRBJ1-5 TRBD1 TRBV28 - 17 CASSSPAATGGNQPQHF TGTGCCAGCAGTTCCCCCGCGGCCACAGGGGGCAATCAGCCCCAGCATTTT
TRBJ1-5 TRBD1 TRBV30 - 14 CAWSAGTGNQPQHF TGTGCCTGGAGTGCCGGGACAGGGAATCAGCCCCAGCATTTT
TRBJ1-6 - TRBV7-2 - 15 CASSSRRGNNSPLHF TGTGCCAGCAGCTCCCGCAGGGGAAATAATTCACCCCTCCACTTT
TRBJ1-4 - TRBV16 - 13 CASDAGGVEKLFF TGTGCCAGCGACGCGGGCGGGGTTGAAAAACTGTTTTTT
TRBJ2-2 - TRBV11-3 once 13 CASSFGETGELFF TGTGCCAGCAGCTTCGGGGAAACCGGGGAGCTGTTTTTT
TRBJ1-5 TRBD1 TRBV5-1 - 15 CASSPGQGAQQPQHF TGCGCCAGCAGCCCGGGACAGGGGGCGCAACAGCCCCAGCATTTT
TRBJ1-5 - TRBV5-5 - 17 CASSPAFRTQTNQPQHF TGTGCCAGCAGCCCCGCCTTCCGGACACAAACTAATCAGCCCCAGCATTTT
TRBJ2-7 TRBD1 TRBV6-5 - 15 CASSYGGQGGYEQYF TGTGCCAGCAGTTATGGGGGACAGGGTGGCTACGAGCAGTACTTC
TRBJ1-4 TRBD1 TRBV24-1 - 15 CATSDKDRGREKLFF TGTGCCACCAGTGACAAGGACAGGGGGCGTGAAAAACTGTTTTTT
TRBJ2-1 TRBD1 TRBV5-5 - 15 CASSFGQGVDNEQFF TGTGCCAGCAGCTTCGGCCAGGGGGTGGACAATGAGCAGTTCTTC
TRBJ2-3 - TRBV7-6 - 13 CASSPSRADTQYF TGTGCCAGCAGCCCAAGTCGGGCAGATACGCAGTATTTT
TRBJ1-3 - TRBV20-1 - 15 CSASSRLFSGNTIYF TGCAGTGCTAGTTCCCGGTTGTTCTCTGGAAACACCATATATTTT
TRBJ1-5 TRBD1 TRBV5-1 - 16 CASSPGTGGGNQPQHF TGCGCCAGCAGCCCCGGGACAGGGGGTGGCAATCAGCCCCAGCATTTT
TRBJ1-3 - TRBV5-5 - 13 CASTNRSGNTIYF TGTGCCAGCACCAATCGGAGTGGAAACACCATATATTTT
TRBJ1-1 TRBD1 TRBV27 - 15 CASSGPGQGNTEAFF TGTGCCAGCAGTGGACCGGGACAGGGTAACACTGAAGCTTTCTTT
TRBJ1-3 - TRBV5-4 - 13 CATGEGSGNTIYF TGTGCCACTGGGGAGGGTTCTGGAAACACCATATATTTT
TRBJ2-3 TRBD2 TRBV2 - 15 CASTEGLAGGRTQYF TGTGCCAGCACGGAGGGGCTAGCGGGGGGCCGTACGCAGTATTTT
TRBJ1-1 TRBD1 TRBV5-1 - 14 CATSTKGAGTEAFF TGCGCCACCTCTACGAAGGGGGCTGGGACTGAAGCTTTCTTT
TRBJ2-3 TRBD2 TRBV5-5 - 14 CASSPGRGTDTQYF TGTGCCAGCAGCCCGGGGAGGGGCACAGATACGCAGTATTTT
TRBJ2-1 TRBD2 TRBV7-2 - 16 CASSLARAGARNEQFF TGTGCCAGCAGCTTAGCGCGAGCGGGGGCCCGCAATGAGCAGTTCTTC
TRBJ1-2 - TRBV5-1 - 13 CASSRDFDYGYTF TGCGCCAGCAGCCGGGACTTTGACTATGGCTACACCTTC
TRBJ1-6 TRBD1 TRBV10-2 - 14 CASSVDRANSPLHF TGCGCCAGCAGTGTAGACAGGGCCAATTCACCCCTCCACTTT
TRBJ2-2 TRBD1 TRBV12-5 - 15 CASGTGVIDTGELFF TGTGCTAGTGGTACAGGGGTAATTGACACCGGGGAGCTGTTTTTT
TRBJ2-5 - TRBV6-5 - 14 CASSNRDTLETQYF TGTGCCAGCAGTAACCGGGACACGTTAGAGACCCAGTACTTC
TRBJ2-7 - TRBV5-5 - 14 CASSLWERTYEQYF TGTGCCAGCAGCTTATGGGAGAGAACCTACGAGCAGTACTTC
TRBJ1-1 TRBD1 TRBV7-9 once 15 CETRGDRGPRTEAFF TGTGAAACCCGCGGGGACAGGGGCCCACGGACTGAAGCTTTCTTT
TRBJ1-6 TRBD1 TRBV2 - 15 CASSERQGNNSPLHF TGTGCCAGCAGTGAGCGACAGGGGAACAATTCACCCCTCCACTTT
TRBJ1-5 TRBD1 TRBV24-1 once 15 CATSGGQGAGQPQHF TGTGCCACCAGTGGGGGACAGGGGGCAGGTCAGCCCCAGCATTTT
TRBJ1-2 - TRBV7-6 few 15 CASSQAASANYGYTF TGTGCCAGCAGCCAAGCGGCTTCAGCTAACTATGGCTACACCTTC
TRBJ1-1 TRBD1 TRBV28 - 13 CASSLRGQSEAFF TGTGCCAGCAGTTTACGGGGACAGTCGGAAGCTTTCTTT
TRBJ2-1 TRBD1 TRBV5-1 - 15 CASSLDGTGGYEQFF TGCGCCAGCAGCTTGGACGGGACAGGGGGCTATGAGCAGTTCTTC
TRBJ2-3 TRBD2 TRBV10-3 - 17 CAISARTSGVGTDTQYF TGTGCCATCAGTGCCCGGACTAGCGGGGTGGGCACAGATACGCAGTATTTT
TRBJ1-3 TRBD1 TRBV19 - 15 CASSTGQSSGNTIYF TGTGCCAGTAGTACGGGACAGAGCTCTGGAAACACCATATATTTT
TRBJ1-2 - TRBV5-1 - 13 CASSFEGTYGYTF TGCGCCAGCAGCTTTGAGGGCACCTATGGCTACACCTTC
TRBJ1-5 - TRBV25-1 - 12 CASRYSNQPQHF TGTGCCAGCAGGTATAGCAATCAGCCCCAGCATTTT
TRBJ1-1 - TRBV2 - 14 CASSEAGWRTEAFF TGTGCCAGCAGTGAGGCAGGGTGGCGGACTGAAGCTTTCTTT
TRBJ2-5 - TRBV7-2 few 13 CASSLGLLETQYF TGTGCCAGCAGCTTAGGTCTTTTGGAGACCCAGTACTTC
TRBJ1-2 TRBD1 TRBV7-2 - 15 CASSSRTGGVYGYTF TGTGCCAGCAGCTCTCGGACAGGGGGCGTCTATGGCTACACCTTC
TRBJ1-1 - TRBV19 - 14 CASSEPRVNTEAFF TGTGCCAGTAGTGAACCCAGGGTGAACACTGAAGCTTTCTTT
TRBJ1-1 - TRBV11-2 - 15 CASSSIMREGTEAFF TGTGCCAGCAGCTCAATAATGCGGGAGGGGACTGAAGCTTTCTTT
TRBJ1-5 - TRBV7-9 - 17 CASSFSGAGLSNQPQHF TGTGCCAGCAGCTTTAGCGGGGCGGGGCTTAGCAATCAGCCCCAGCATTTT
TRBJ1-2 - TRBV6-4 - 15 CASSDDILGGNGYTF TGTGCCAGCAGTGACGATATCTTGGGGGGAAATGGCTACACCTTC
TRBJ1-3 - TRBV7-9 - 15 CASSLQNAGRNTIYF TGTGCCAGCAGCTTACAGAACGCAGGGAGGAACACCATATATTTT
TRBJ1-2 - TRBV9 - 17 CASSLGIDSQLNYGYTF TGTGCCAGCAGTCTAGGAATCGACAGTCAACTTAACTATGGCTACACCTTC
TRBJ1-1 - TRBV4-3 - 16 CASSQDNELMSTEAFF TGCGCCAGCAGCCAAGATAATGAGTTGATGAGCACTGAAGCTTTCTTT
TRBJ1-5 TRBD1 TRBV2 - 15 CASSRGQSGDQPQHF TGTGCCAGCAGTCGGGGACAGTCCGGGGATCAGCCCCAGCATTTT
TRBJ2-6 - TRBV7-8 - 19 CASSALDSGVSSGANVLTF TGTGCCAGCAGCGCCCTAGACTCGGGGGTGAGCTCTGGGGCCAACGTCCTGACTTTC
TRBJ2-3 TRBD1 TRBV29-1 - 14 CSVEEDRAVDTQYF TGCAGCGTTGAAGAGGACAGGGCGGTAGATACGCAGTATTTT
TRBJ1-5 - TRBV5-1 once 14 CASSPQGNNQPQHF TGCGCCAGCAGTCCTCAGGGGAACAATCAGCCCCAGCATTTT
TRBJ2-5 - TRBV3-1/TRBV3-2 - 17 CASSLRRGGLSQETQYF TGTGCCAGCAGCCTAAGGAGGGGGGGGCTGTCCCAAGAGACCCAGTACTTC